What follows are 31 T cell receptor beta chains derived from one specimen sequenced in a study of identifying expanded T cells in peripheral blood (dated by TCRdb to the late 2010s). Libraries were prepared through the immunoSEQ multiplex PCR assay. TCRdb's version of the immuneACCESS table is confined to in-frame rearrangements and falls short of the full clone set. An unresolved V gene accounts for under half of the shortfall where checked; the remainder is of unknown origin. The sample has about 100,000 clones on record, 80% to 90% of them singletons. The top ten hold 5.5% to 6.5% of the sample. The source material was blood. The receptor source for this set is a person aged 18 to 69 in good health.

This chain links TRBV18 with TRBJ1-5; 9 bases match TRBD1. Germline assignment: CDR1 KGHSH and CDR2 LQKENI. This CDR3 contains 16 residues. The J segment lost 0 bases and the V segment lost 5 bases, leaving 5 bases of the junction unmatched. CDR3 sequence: CASSIGTGNSNQPQHF. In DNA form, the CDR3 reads TGTGCCAGCTCAATAGGGACAGGGAATAGCAATCAGCCCCAGCATTTT.

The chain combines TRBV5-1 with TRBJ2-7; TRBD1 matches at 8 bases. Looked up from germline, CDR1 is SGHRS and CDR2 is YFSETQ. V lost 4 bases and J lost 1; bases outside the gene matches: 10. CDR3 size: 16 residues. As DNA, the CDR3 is TGCGCCAGCAGCCTACTAGGACAGGGTCGATCCTACGAGCAGTACTTC. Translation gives CASSLLGQGRSYEQYF.

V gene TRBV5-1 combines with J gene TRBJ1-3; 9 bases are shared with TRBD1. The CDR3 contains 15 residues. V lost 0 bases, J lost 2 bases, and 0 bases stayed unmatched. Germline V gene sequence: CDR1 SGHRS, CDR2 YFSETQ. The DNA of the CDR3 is TGCGCCAGCAGCTTGGGGACAGGGGCTGGAAACACCATATATTTT. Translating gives CASSLGTGAGNTIYF.

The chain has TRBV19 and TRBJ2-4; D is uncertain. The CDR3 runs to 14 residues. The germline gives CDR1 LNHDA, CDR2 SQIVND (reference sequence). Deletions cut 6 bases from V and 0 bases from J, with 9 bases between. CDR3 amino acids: CASRSDLAKNIQYF. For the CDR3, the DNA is TGTGCCAGTAGATCAGATCTAGCCAAAAACATTCAGTACTTC.

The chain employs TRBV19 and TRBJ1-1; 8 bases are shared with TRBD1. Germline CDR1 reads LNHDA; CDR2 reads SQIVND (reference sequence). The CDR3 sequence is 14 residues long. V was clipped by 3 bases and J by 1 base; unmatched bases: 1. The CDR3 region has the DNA TGTGCCAGTAGTATGACAGGGGCGAACACTGAAGCTTTCTTT. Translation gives CASSMTGANTEAFF. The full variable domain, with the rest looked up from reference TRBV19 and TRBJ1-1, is DGGITQSPKYLFRKEGQNVTLSCEQNLNHDAMYWYRQDPGQGLRLIYYSQIVNDFQKGDIAEGYSVSREKKESFPLTVTSAQKNPTAFYLCASSMTGANTEAFFGQGTRLTVV.

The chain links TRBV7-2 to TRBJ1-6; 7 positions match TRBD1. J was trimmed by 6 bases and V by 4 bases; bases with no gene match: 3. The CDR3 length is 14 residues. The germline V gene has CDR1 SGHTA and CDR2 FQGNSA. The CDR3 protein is CASSSDRVNSPLHF. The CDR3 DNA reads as TGTGCCAGCAGCTCCGACAGGGTTAATTCACCCCTCCACTTT.

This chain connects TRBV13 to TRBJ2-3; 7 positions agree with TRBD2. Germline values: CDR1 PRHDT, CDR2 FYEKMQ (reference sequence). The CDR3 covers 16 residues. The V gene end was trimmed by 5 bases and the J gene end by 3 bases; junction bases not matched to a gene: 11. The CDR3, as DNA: TGTGCCAGCAGCACAGCCGGGACTAAACGGACAGATACGCAGTATTTT. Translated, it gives CASSTAGTKRTDTQYF.

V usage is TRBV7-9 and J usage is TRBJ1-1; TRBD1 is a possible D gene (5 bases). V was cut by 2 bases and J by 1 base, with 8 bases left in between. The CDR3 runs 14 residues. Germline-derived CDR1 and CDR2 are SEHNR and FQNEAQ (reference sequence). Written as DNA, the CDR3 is TGTGCCAGCAGCTTACTCCAGGGGAACACTGAAGCTTTCTTT. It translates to CASSLLQGNTEAFF.

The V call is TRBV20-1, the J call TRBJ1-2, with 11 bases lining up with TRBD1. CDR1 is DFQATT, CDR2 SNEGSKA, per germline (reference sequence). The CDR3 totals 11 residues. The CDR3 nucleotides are TGCAGCGGGACAGGGGGGCCTGGCTACACCTTC. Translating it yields CSGTGGPGYTF.

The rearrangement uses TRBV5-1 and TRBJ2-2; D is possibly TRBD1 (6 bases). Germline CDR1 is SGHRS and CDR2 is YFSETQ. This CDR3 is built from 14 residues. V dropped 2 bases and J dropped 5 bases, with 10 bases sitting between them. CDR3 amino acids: CASSFQGQTGELFF. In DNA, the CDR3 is TGCGCCAGCAGCTTCCAGGGGCAAACCGGGGAGCTGTTTTTT. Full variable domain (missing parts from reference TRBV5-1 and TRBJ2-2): KAGVTQTPRYLIKTRGQQVTLSCSPISGHRSVSWYQQTPGQGLQFLFEYFSETQRNKGNFPGRFSGRQFSNSRSEMNVSTLELGDSALYLCASSFQGQTGELFFGEGSRLTVL.

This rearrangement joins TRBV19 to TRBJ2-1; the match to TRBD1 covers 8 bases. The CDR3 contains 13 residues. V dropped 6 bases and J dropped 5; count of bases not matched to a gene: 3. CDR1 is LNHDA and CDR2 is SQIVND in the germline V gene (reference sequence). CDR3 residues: CASRGTGNNEQFF. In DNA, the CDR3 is TGTGCCAGTAGGGGGACAGGTAACAATGAGCAGTTCTTC.

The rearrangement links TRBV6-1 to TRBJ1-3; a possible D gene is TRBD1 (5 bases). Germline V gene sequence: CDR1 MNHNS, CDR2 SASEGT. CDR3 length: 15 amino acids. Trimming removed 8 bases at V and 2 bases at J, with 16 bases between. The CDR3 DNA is TGTGCCAGCTCCCAACTGGGGCTAGCTGGAAACACCATATATTTT. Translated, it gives CASSQLGLAGNTIYF.

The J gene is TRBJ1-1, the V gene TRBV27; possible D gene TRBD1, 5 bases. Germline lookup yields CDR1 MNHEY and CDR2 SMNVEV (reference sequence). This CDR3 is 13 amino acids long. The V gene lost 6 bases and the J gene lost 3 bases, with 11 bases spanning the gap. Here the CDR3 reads CASSHRGYTEAFF. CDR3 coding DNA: TGTGCCAGCAGCCATCGGGGGTACACTGAAGCTTTCTTT.

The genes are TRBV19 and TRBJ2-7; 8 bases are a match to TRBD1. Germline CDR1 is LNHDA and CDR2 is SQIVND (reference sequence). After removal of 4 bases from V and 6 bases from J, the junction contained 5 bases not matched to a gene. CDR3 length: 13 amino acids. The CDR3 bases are TGTGCCAGTAGTAGGACAGGGTTCGGCGAGCAGTACTTC. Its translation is CASSRTGFGEQYF.

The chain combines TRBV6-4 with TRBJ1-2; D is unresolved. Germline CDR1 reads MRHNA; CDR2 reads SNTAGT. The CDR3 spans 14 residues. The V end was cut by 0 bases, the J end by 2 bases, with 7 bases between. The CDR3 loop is CASSDSPGNYGYTF. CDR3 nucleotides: TGTGCCAGCAGTGACTCTCCAGGAAACTATGGCTACACCTTC.

The CDR3 DNA reads TGTGCCAGCAGCAGGGACGGGAGCTATGGCTACACCTTC. It is translated as CASSRDGSYGYTF. The V gene is TRBV7-9, the J gene TRBJ1-2; D possibly corresponds to TRBD1 (5 bases). The CDR3 spans 13 residues. Trimming took off 5 bases at V and 4 bases at J, with 11 bases between the two ends. Germline-derived CDR1 and CDR2 are SEHNR and FQNEAQ (reference sequence).

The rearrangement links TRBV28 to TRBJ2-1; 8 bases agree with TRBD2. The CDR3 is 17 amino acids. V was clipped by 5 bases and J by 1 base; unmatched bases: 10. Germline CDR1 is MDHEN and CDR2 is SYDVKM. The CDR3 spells CASSPLGGLGSYNEQFF. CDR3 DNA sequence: TGTGCCAGCAGTCCCCTCGGGGGACTAGGGTCCTACAATGAGCAGTTCTTC.

CDR3 nucleotides: TGTGCCAGCAGCAACACTAGCGGGAGGATCACAGATACGCAGTATTTT. Its translation is CASSNTSGRITDTQYF. The V call is TRBV7-2, the J call TRBJ2-3; TRBD2 matches 12 bases. The germline V gene encodes CDR1 SGHTA and CDR2 FQGNSA. Trimming removed 5 bases from V and 2 bases from J; junction bases left unmatched: 5. This CDR3 is built from 16 residues.

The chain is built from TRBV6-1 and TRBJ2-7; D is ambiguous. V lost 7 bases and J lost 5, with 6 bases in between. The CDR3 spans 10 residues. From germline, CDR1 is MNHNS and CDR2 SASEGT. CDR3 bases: TGTGCCAGCAATGAGGACGAGCAGTACTTC. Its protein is CASNEDEQYF.

The chain's CDR3 is CASSLAYSSGTSLYEQYF. CDR3 DNA: TGTGCCAGCAGCTTAGCCTACTCTTCCGGGACTAGCTTGTACGAGCAGTACTTC. The chain uses TRBV11-2 and TRBJ2-7; 9 positions match TRBD2. Germline V gene sequence: CDR1 SGHAT, CDR2 FQNNGV. Unmatched junction bases numbered 14, after V lost 1 base and J lost 4 bases. This CDR3 region has 18 residues.

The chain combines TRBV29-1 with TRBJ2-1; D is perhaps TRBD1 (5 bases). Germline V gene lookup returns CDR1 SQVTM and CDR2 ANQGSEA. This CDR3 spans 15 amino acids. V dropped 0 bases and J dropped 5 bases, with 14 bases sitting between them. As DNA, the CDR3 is TGCAGCGTTGAAGAGAACGGCAGGACAAACAATGAGCAGTTCTTC. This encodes CSVEENGRTNNEQFF.

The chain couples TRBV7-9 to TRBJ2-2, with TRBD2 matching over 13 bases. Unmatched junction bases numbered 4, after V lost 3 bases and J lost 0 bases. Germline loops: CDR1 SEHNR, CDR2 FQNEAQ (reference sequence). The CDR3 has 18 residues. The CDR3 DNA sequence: TGTGCCAGCAGCTTTAAAGGGACTAGCGGGGCGAACACCGGGGAGCTGTTTTTT. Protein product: CASSFKGTSGANTGELFF.

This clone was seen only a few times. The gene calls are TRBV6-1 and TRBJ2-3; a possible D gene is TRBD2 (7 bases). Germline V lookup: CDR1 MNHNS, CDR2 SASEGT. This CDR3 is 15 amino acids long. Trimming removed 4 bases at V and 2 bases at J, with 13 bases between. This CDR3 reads CASSGRGAITDTQYF. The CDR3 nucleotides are TGTGCCAGCAGTGGACGGGGGGCCATCACAGATACGCAGTATTTT.

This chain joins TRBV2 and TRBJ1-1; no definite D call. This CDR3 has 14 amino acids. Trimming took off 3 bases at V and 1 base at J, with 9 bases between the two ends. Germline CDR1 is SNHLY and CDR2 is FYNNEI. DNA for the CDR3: TGTGCCAGCAGTGAGTTCCGGTCGAACACTGAAGCTTTCTTT. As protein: CASSEFRSNTEAFF. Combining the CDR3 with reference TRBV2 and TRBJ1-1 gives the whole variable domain EPEVTQTPSHQVTQMGQEVILRCVPISNHLYFYWYRQILGQKVEFLVSFYNNEISEKSEIFDDQFSVERPDGSNFTLKIRSTKLEDSAMYFCASSEFRSNTEAFFGQGTRLTVV.

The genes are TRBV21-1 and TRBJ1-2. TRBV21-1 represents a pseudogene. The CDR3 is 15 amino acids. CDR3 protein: CASSKGESPNYGYTF. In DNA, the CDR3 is TGTGCCAGCAGCAAAGGGGAAAGCCCTAACTATGGCTACACCTTC.

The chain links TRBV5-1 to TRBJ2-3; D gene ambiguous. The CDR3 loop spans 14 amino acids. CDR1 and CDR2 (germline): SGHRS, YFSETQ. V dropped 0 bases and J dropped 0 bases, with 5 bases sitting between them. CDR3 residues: CASSLGSSTDTQYF. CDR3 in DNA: TGCGCCAGCAGCTTGGGGTCCAGCACAGATACGCAGTATTTT. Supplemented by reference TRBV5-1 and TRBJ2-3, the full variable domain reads KAGVTQTPRYLIKTRGQQVTLSCSPISGHRSVSWYQQTPGQGLQFLFEYFSETQRNKGNFPGRFSGRQFSNSRSEMNVSTLELGDSALYLCASSLGSSTDTQYFGPGTRLTVL.

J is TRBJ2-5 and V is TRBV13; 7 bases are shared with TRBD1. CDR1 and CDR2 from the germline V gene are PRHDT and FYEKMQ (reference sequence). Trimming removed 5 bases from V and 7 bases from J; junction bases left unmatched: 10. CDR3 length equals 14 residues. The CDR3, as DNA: TGTGCCAGCAGCACCCGGACAGGATGGGGGACCCAGTACTTC. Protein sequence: CASSTRTGWGTQYF.

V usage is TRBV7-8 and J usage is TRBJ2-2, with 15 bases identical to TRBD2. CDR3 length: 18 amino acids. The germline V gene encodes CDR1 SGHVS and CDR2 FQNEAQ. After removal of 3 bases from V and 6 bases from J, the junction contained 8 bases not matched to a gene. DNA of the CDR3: TGTGCCAGCAGCTTGGGACTAGCGGGAGGACTGTTCGCCGGGGAGCTGTTTTTT. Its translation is CASSLGLAGGLFAGELFF.

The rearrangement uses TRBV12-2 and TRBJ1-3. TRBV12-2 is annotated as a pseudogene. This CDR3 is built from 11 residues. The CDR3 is CASRPGNTIYF. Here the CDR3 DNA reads TGTGCAAGTCGCCCTGGAAACACCATATATTTT.

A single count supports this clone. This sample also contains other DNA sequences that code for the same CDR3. This CDR3 is CAISESGQSSGNTIYF. The CDR3 bases are TGTGCCATCAGTGAGTCGGGCCAGAGCTCTGGAAACACCATATATTTT. The chain carries TRBV10-3 and TRBJ1-3; D is undetermined. CDR3 length: 16 residues. CDR1 is ENHRY and CDR2 is SYGVKD in the germline V gene. Between the trimmed V and J ends, which lost 0 bases and 0 bases, there was a span of 9 bases.

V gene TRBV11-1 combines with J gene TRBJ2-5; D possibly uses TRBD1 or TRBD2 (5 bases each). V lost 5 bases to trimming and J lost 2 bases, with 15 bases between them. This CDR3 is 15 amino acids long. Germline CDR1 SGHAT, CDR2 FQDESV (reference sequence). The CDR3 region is CASSQARAGQETQYF. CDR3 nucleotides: TGTGCCAGCAGCCAAGCCAGGGCGGGTCAAGAGACCCAGTACTTC.